The rows below give T cell receptor beta chains drawn from one sample of a study of T cell responses to AZD1222 COVID-19 vaccine. Generated by immunoSEQ multiplex PCR, the TCRdb table keeps only in-frame clones and is missing some. This table holds 130,000 or so clones, 93% found once. The source material was peripheral blood, sampled on day 0 of MenACWY control vaccination. These receptors were taken from an adult in good health. CDR3s include the opening cysteine and the closing phenylalanine or tryptophan. A D gene is named only where the DNA matches it firmly. Clone size, where shown, is once, few, many, or a class for clones that have expanded.

d_call	clone_size	j_call	v_call	cdr3_aa	cdr3_nt
.	.	TRBJ1-1	TRBV4-1	CASSHSGWGRVLAEAFF	TGCGCCAGCAGCCACTCCGGCTGGGGCCGAGTACTGGCTGAAGCTTTCTTT
.	.	TRBJ1-1	TRBV4-2	CASSQDTGTEAFF	TGTGCCAGCAGCCAAGACACAGGCACTGAAGCTTTCTTT
.	few	TRBJ1-1	TRBV18	CASSPLGGSDEAFF	TGTGCCAGCTCACCACTCGGTGGAAGCGATGAAGCTTTCTTT
.	.	TRBJ1-4	TRBV7-2	CASSLRTGLNEKLFF	TGTGCCAGCAGCTTAAGAACAGGGCTGAATGAAAAACTGTTTTTT
.	few	TRBJ1-6	TRBV18	CASSRVSRGNNSPLHF	TGTGCCAGCTCACGGGTTAGCCGCGGTAATAATTCACCCCTCCACTTT
.	.	TRBJ1-1	TRBV11-2	CASSALNTEAFF	TGTGCCAGCAGCGCCCTCAACACTGAAGCTTTCTTT
.	.	TRBJ1-4	TRBV5-8	CASSSTAEKLFF	TGTGCCAGCAGCTCTACAGCAGAAAAACTGTTTTTT
.	.	TRBJ2-7	TRBV5-6	CASSSRLSLSYEQYF	TGTGCCAGCAGCTCGCGACTTTCCCTCTCCTACGAGCAGTACTTC
.	.	TRBJ1-5	TRBV4-3	CASSQDPDQPQHF	TGCGCCAGCAGCCAAGATCCCGATCAGCCCCAGCATTTT
.	few	TRBJ2-2	TRBV21-1	CASILTSGFSGELFF	TGTGCCAGCATCCTGACTAGCGGGTTCTCCGGGGAGCTGTTTTTT
.	.	TRBJ1-1	TRBV6-5	CASEKAGNTEAFF	TGTGCCAGCGAGAAGGCAGGGAACACTGAAGCTTTCTTT
TRBD2	.	TRBJ2-3	TRBV29-1	CSVDGPPGGGHTDTQYF	TGCAGCGTTGATGGTCCCCCCGGGGGGGGCCACACAGATACGCAGTATTTT
.	.	TRBJ2-1	TRBV3-1/TRBV3-2	CASSQIQGFHLYNEQFF	TGTGCCAGCAGCCAAATACAGGGTTTTCACCTCTACAATGAGCAGTTCTTC